One T cell receptor (beta chain) is described in this entry. As yet, its antigen is unknown. This entry belongs to a study of shared clonotypes between healthy human individuals. Trimming left V 4 bases short and J 15 bases short, with 16 bases between. Germline loops: CDR1 SNHLY, CDR2 FYNNEI. The CDR3 has 12 amino acids. Measured with immunoSEQ multiplex PCR; TCRdb has only the in-frame clones, and not every one. The sample has some 1,100,000 clones, around 78% seen once; the top ten hold 0.5% to 0.6%. Whole-study findings and limits: Naive subsets typically showed greater estimated richness than memory subsets. Sorted-subset sequencing was shown by rarefaction to be incomplete despite large depth.

The material sequenced was memory CD4+ T cells from PBMCs. Indicated subset: CD45RA-negative fraction. The TCR sequence derives from a man aged 18 to 29 in good health. Some clones in this sample may be carry-over from other donors' samples. V is TRBV2 and J is TRBJ2-1; D may correspond to TRBD1 or TRBD2 (7 bases each). This CDR3 is CASSVLGRGGFF. The CDR3 DNA reads TGTGCCAGCAGTGTTTTGGGCAGGGGGGGGTTCTTC.